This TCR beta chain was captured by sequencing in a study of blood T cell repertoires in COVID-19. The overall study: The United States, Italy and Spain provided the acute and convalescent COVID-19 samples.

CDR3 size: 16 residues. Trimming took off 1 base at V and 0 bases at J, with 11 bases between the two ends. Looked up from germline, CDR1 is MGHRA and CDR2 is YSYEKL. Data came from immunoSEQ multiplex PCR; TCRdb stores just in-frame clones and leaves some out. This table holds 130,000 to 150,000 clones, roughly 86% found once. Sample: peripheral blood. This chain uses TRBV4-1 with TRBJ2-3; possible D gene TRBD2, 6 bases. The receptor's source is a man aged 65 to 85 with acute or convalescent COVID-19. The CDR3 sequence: CASSQARTTSTDTQYF. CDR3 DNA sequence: TGCGCCAGCAGCCAAGCTCGGACTACGAGCACAGATACGCAGTATTTT.